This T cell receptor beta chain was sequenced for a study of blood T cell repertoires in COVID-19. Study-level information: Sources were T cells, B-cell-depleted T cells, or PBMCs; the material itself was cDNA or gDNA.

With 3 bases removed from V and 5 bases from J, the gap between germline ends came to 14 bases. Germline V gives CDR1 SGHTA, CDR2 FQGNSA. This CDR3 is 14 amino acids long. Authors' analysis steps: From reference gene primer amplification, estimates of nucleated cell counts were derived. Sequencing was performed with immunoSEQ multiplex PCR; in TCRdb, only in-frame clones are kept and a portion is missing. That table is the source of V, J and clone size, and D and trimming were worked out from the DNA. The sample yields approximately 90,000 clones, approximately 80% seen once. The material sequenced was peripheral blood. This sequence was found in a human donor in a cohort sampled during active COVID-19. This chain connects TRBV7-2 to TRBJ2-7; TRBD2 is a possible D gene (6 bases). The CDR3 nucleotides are TGTGCCAGCAGCTTTTTGTCGGGAGACCACGAGCAGTACTTC. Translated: CASSFLSGDHEQYF.